This T cell receptor beta chain emerged from a study of memory CD4+ T cells and cytomegalovirus serostatus. For the study at large: Healthy Belgian adult donors included under ten CMV-positive and 24 CMV-negative people. Study observations and caveats: The CMV-associated TCR signature appears largely within the CD4+ memory repertoire.

The ends lost 3 bases at V and 0 bases at J; junction bases unmatched: 5. The CDR3 is 15 amino acids. Germline CDR1 and CDR2: GTSNPN and SVGIG (reference sequence). The sort gate was single viable CD3+CD4+CD8-CD45RO+ cells for memory CD4+ T cells. Serostatus was set by detecting CMV pp150, pp28, p38, p52 IgG. After thawing, CD4+ T cells were positively selected. On this clone: Its antigen is currently unknown.

Clones were read by immunoSEQ multiplex PCR, and TCRdb kept only the in-frame ones, dropping some. The sample contains fewer than 90,000 clones, 60% to 80% of which appear only once. The source of this sequence is an adult in good health and CMV-seropositive. The chain is built from TRBV30 and TRBJ2-1, with 7 bases lining up with TRBD1. Specimen: memory CD4+ T cells from blood. CDR3 region: CAWRQGPYSYNEQFF. CDR3 DNA sequence: TGTGCCTGGAGACAGGGGCCCTACTCCTACAATGAGCAGTTCTTC.